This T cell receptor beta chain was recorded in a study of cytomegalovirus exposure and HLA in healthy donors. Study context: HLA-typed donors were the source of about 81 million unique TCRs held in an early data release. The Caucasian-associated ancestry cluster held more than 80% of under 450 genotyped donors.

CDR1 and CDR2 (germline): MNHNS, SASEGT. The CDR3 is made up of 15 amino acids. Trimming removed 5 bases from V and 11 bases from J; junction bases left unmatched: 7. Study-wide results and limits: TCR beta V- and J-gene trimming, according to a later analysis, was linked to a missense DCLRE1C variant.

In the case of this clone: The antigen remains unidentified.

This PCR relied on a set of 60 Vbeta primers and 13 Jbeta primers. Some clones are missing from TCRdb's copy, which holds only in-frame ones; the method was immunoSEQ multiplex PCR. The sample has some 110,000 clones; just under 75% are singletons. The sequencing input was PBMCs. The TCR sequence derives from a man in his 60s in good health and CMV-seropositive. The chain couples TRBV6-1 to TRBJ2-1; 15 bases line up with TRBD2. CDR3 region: CASSSGLAGGPQQFF. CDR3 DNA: TGTGCCAGCAGTTCGGGACTAGCGGGGGGACCACAGCAGTTCTTC.